This TCR beta chain derives from a study of T cells after yellow fever vaccination. Details on this clonotype: Its antigen remains unidentified.

TCR cDNA, made by 5'RACE template switching, carried an added universal primer site and UMIs. TCRdb recomputed calls from the 5' RACE reads with MiXCR, one row per CDR3 protein. The table shows about 240,000 distinct CDR3 sequences, with roughly 7.2% occurring only once. Study-level results: Abundant bulk-population clonotypes could contaminate the FACS-sorted repertoires. In post-booster samples, most primary-vaccination clones reappeared (about 95% CD4, 88% CD8).

Germline V gives CDR1 SQVTM, CDR2 ANQGSEA. V trimming: 4 bases; J trimming: 1 base; junction bases outside the gene matches: 5. The CDR3 has 15 amino acids. The gene calls are TRBV29-1 and TRBJ1-5, with 9 bases aligning to TRBD1. This TCR came from a man under 40 who received the YFV17D yellow fever vaccine. Sequenced here: CD4+ T cells sorted from PBMCs, sampled 15 days after the yellow fever booster vaccination. CDR3 sequence: CSVATGQGSNQPQHF. The CDR3 coding sequence is TGCAGCGTTGCCACGGGACAGGGAAGCAATCAGCCCCAGCATTTT.